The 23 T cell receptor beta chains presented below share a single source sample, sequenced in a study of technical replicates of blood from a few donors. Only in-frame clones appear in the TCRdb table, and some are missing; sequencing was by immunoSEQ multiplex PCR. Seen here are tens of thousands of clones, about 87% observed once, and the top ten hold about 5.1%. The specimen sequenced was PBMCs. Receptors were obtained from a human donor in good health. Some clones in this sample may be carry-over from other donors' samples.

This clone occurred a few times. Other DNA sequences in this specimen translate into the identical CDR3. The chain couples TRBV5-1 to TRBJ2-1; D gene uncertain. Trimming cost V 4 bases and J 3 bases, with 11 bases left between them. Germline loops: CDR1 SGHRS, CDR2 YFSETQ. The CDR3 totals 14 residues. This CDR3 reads CASSPSGGYNEQFF. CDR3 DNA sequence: TGCGCCAGCAGCCCCTCCGGCGGCTACAATGAGCAGTTCTTC.

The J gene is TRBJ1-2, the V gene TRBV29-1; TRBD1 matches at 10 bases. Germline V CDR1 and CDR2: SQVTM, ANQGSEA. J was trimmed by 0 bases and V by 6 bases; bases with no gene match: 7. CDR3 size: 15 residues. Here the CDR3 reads CSVRQGASSNYGYTF. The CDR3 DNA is TGCAGCGTCCGACAGGGGGCATCTTCTAACTATGGCTACACCTTC.

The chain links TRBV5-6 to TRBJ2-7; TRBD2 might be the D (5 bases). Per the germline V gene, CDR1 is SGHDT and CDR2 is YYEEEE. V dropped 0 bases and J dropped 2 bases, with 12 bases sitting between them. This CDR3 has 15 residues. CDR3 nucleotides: TGTGCCAGCAGCTTGGGGCCGGGGTCCCCCTACGAGCAGTACTTC. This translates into CASSLGPGSPYEQYF. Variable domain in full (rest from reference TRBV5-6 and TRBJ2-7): DAGVTQSPTHLIKTRGQQVTLRCSPKSGHDTVSWYQQALGQGPQFIFQYYEEEERQRGNFPDRFSGHQFPNYSSELNVNALLLGDSALYLCASSLGPGSPYEQYFGPGTRLTVT.

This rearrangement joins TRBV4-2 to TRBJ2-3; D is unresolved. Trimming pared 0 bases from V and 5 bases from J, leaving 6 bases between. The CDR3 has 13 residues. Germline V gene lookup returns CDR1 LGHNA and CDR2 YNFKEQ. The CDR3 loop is CASSQERLDTQYF. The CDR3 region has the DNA TGTGCCAGCAGCCAAGAGAGGCTAGATACGCAGTATTTT.

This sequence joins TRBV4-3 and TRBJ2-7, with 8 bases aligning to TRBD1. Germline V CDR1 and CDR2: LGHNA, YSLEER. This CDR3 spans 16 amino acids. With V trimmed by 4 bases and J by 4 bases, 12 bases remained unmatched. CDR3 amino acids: CASSRDGQGGNYEQYF. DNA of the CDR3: TGCGCCAGCAGCCGGGATGGACAGGGTGGAAATTACGAGCAGTACTTC.

The CDR3 DNA is TGTGCCAGCAGGGGACAGGGTTCGGGGGCCAACGTCCTGACTTTC. Translated: CASRGQGSGANVLTF. V usage is TRBV7-2 and J usage is TRBJ2-6, with 9 nucleotides matching TRBD1. The CDR3 extends over 15 amino acids. Germline-derived CDR1 and CDR2 are SGHTA and FQGNSA. J was trimmed by 4 bases and V by 6 bases; bases with no gene match: 4.

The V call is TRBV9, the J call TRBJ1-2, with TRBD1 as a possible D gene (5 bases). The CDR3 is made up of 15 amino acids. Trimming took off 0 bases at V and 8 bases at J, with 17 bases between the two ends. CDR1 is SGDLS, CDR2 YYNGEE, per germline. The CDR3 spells CASSVEQGAAGGYTF. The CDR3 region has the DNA TGTGCCAGCAGCGTAGAGCAGGGAGCCGCGGGGGGCTACACCTTC.

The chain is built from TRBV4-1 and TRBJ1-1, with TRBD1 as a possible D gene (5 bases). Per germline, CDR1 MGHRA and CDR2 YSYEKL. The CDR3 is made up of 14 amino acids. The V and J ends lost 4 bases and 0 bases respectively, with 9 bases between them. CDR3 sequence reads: CASSPQGLNTEAFF. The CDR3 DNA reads TGCGCCAGCAGCCCTCAGGGTCTGAACACTGAAGCTTTCTTT.

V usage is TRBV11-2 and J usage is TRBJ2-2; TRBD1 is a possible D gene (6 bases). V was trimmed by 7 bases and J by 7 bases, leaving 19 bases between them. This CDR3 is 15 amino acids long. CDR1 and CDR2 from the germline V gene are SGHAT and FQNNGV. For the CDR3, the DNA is TGTGCCAGCAATTCACAGGGTGGTGTGAGCGGGGAGCTGTTTTTT. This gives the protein CASNSQGGVSGELFF.

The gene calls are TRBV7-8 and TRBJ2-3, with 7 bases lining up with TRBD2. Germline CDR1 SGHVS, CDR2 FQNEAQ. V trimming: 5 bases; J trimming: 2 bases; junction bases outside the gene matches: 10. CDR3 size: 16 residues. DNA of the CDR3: TGTGCCAGCAGCCCCCTTTCCGGGAGGAACACAGATACGCAGTATTTT. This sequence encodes CASSPLSGRNTDTQYF.

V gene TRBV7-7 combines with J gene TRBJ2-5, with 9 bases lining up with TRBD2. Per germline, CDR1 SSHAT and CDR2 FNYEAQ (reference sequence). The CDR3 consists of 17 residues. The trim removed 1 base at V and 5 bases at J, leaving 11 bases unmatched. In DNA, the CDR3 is TGTGCCAGCAGCTTAGGGGTTCGCGATAGCGGGAGTGAGACCCAGTACTTC. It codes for CASSLGVRDSGSETQYF.

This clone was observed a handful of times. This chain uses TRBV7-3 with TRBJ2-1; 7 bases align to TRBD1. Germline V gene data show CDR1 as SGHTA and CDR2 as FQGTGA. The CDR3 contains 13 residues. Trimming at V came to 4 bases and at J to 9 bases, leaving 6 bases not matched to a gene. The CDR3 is CASSSTGSSEQFF. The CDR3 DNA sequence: TGTGCCAGCAGCTCGACAGGGTCCAGTGAGCAGTTCTTC.

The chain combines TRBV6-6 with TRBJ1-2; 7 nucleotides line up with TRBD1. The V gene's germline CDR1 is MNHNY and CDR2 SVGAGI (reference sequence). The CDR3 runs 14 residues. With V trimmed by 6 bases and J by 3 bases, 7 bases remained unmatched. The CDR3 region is CASRSRQGDYGYTF. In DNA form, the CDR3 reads TGTGCCAGCAGGAGTAGACAGGGCGACTATGGCTACACCTTC.

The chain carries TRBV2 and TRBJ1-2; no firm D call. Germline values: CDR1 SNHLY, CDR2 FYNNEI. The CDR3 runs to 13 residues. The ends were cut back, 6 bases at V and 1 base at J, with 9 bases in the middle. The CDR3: CASSAESNYGYTF. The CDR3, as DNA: TGTGCCAGCAGCGCTGAGAGTAACTATGGCTACACCTTC.

CDR3 amino acids: CASSVGREVYNSPLHF. CDR3 DNA: TGTGCCAGCAGCGTAGGTCGCGAAGTATATAATTCACCCCTCCACTTT. The chain carries TRBV9 and TRBJ1-6, with D unclear. Trimming pared 0 bases from V and 4 bases from J, leaving 11 bases between. The CDR3 spans 16 residues. CDR1 is SGDLS and CDR2 is YYNGEE in the germline V gene.

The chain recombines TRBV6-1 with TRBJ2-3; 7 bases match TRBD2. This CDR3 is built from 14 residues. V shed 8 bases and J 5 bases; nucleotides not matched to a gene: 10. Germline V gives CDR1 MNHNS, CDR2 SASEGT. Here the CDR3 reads CASLFAGVRDTQYF. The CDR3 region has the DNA TGTGCCAGCCTTTTCGCGGGGGTACGAGATACGCAGTATTTT.

The CDR3 is CASSLAGRTGFTEQYF. CDR3 nucleotides: TGTGCCAGCAGCTTGGCAGGTAGGACAGGGTTCACCGAGCAGTACTTC. The chain employs TRBV5-5 and TRBJ2-7, with 8 bases lining up with TRBD1. V dropped 0 bases and J dropped 6; count of bases not matched to a gene: 11. Germline V gene sequence: CDR1 SGHKS, CDR2 YYEKEE (reference sequence). CDR3 length: 16 residues.

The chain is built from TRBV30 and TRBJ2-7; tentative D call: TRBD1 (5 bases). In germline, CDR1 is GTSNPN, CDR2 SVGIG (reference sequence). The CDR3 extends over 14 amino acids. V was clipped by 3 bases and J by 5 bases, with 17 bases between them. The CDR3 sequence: CAWSRPTEPHEQYF. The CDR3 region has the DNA TGTGCCTGGAGCCGACCGACAGAGCCCCACGAGCAGTACTTC.

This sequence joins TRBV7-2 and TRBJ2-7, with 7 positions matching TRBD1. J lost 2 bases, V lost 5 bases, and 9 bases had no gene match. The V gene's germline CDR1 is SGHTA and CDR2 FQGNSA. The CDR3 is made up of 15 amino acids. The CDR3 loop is CASSQGTARTYEQYF. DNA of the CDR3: TGTGCCAGCAGCCAGGGGACAGCTCGAACCTACGAGCAGTACTTC.

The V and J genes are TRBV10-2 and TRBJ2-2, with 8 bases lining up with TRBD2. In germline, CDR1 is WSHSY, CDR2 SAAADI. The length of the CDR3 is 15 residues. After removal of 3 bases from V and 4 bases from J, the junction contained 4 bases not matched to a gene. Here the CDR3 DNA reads TGCGCCAGCAGTGACAGGCTAGCGGGCACCGGGGAGCTGTTTTTT. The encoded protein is CASSDRLAGTGELFF.

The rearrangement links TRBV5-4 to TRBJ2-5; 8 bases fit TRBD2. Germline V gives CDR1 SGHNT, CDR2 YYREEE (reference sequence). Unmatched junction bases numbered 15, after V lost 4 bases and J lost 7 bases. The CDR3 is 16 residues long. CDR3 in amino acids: CASSRGGSAGAVTQYF. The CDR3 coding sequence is TGTGCCAGCAGCCGAGGAGGTTCAGCGGGGGCGGTGACCCAGTACTTC.

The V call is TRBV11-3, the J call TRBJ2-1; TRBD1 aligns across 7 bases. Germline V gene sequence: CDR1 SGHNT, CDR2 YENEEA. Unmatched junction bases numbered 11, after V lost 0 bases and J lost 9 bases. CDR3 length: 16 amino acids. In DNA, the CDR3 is TGTGCCAGCAGCTTAGATGGGACAGCCCCCAGGGTTGAGCAGTTCTTC. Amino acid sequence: CASSLDGTAPRVEQFF.

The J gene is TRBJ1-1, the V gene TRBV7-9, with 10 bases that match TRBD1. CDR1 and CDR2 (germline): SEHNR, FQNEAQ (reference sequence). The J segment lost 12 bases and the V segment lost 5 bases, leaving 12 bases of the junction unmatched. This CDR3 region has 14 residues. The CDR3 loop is CASSHPTGGGRSFF. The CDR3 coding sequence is TGTGCCAGCAGCCACCCGACAGGGGGCGGTAGGTCTTTCTTT.